The source of this TCR beta chain is a study of blood T cell repertoires in COVID-19. In the study overall: Sample material is recorded as cDNA or gDNA derived from T cells, B-cell-depleted T cells, or PBMCs.

CDR1 and CDR2 from the germline V gene are LGHNA and YNFKEQ. The CDR3 runs 17 residues. V trimming: 0 bases; J trimming: 0 bases; junction bases outside the gene matches: 4. This clone showed up just once. Some clones are missing from TCRdb's copy, which holds only in-frame ones; the method was immunoSEQ multiplex PCR. This sample has hundreds of thousands of clones, with around 87% found just once. The chain joins TRBV4-2 to TRBJ2-4, with 8 nucleotides matching TRBD2. Sequenced: peripheral blood. This TCR was recovered from a man in his 70s with acute or convalescent COVID-19. The CDR3 is CASSQEIAGRAKNIQYF. The DNA of the CDR3 is TGTGCCAGCAGCCAAGAAATAGCGGGAAGAGCCAAAAACATTCAGTACTTC.